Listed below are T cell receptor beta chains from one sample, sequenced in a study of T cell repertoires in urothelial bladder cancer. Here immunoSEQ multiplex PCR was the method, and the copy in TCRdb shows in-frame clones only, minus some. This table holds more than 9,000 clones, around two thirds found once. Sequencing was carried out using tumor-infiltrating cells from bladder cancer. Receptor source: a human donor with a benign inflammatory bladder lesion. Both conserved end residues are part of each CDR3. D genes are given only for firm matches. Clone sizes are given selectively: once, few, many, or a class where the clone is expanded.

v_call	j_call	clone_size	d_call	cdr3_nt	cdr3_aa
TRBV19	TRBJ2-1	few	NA	TGTGCCAGTAGTATAGGGACTTCCGCGGGGCAGTTCTTC	CASSIGTSAGQFF
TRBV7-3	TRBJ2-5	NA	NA	TGTGCCAGCAGCGGGACCCCTCAAGAGACCCAGTACTTC	CASSGTPQETQYF
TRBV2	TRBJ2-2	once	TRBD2	TGTGCCGTACCCGGGACTAGCGGGGGGGCCATCACCGGGGAGCTGTTTTTT	CAVPGTSGGAITGELFF
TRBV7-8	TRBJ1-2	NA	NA	TGTGCCAGCAGCCTACGGCTGGGGGGGGTTGGGTATGGCTACACCTTC	CASSLRLGGVGYGYTF
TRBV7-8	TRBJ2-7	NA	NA	TGTGCCAGCAGCTACCGGGACATAGGATCCGAGCAGTACTTC	CASSYRDIGSEQYF
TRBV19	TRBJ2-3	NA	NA	TGTGCCAGTAGTATAGGTTCCGGAGATCGAAACACAGATACGCAGTATTTT	CASSIGSGDRNTDTQYF
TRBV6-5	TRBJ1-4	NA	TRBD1	TGTGCCAGCAGTTTGGGACAGGGACGAGAAAAACTGTTTTTT	CASSLGQGREKLFF
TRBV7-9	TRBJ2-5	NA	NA	TGTGCCAGCAGCTCCTTGGGGCGGGGCCTCCCCGAGACCCAGTACTTC	CASSSLGRGLPETQYF
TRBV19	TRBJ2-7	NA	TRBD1	TGTGCCAGTAGTATAACAGGGGGCGAATACGAGCAGTACTTC	CASSITGGEYEQYF
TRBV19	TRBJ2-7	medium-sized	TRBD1	TGTGCCAGTAGTCCCCGGACAGGGGCCTACGAGCAGTACTTC	CASSPRTGAYEQYF
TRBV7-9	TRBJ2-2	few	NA	TGTGCCAGCAGCTTCGGGACGGCGAACACCGGGGAGCTGTTTTTT	CASSFGTANTGELFF
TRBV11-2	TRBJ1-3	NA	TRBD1	TGTGCCAGCAGCTCCGGACAGGGGATTTGGGGAAACACCATATATTTT	CASSSGQGIWGNTIYF
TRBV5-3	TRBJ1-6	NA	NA	TGTGCCCCCCCCAGGGTTTCGAGCTCCTATAATTCACCCCTCCACTTT	CAPPRVSSSYNSPLHF
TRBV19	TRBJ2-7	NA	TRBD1	TGTGCCAGTAGTATTCGACAGGGTCGGTACGAGCAGTACTTC	CASSIRQGRYEQYF
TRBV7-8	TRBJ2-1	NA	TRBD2	TGTGCCAGCAGCTTAGTGTGGGCTAGCGGGGGATACTACAATGAGCAGTTCTTC	CASSLVWASGGYYNEQFF
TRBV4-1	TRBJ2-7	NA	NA	TGCGCCAGCAGCCAAGCCCCCCTTGGCGAGCAGTACTTC	CASSQAPLGEQYF
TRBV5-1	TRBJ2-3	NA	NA	TGCGCCAGCAGCTTGCTAGCTAGCACAGATACGCAGTATTTT	CASSLLASTDTQYF
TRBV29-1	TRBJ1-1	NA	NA	TGCAGCGTTGAATCACCCACGACCCCAAGAGGAAGGGGTAACCTTTTAGAAGCTTTCTTT	CSVESPTTPRGRGNLLEAFF
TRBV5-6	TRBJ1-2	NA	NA	TGTGCCAGCAGTCGCGGCGGAGCTAACTATGGCTACACCTTC	CASSRGGANYGYTF
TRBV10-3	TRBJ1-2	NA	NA	TGTGCCATCACCTTTCGTCGCTATGGCTACACCTTC	CAITFRRYGYTF
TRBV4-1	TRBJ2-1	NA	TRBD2	TGCGCCAGCAGCCGGCGGGGGGATGACAATGAGCAGTTCTTC	CASSRRGDDNEQFF
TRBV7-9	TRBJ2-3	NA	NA	TGTGCCAGCAGCCGGGGGGCTACAGATACGCAGTATTTT	CASSRGATDTQYF
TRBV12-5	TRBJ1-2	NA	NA	TGTGCTAGTGCTAAGATAGTCCCACACGCGTCTACCCGCACCTATGGCTACACCTTC	CASAKIVPHASTRTYGYTF
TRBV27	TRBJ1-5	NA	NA	TGTGCCAGCAGTTTAGGCGGGTACGTCAGGGGAACTAATCAGCCCCAGCATTTT	CASSLGGYVRGTNQPQHF
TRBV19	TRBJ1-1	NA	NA	TGTGCCAGTAGTACGGGAGGGGGTAACACTGAAGCTTTCTTT	CASSTGGGNTEAFF
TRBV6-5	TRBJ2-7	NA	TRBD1	TGTGCCAGCGGACAGGGGGAGTACGAGCAGTACTTC	CASGQGEYEQYF